This T cell receptor beta chain was identified in a study of shared T cell receptors in the human thymus. Clones were read by immunoSEQ multiplex PCR, and TCRdb kept only the in-frame ones, dropping some. The sample shows under 700,000 clones, 75% to 85% of them seen only once. The germline CDR1 and CDR2 sequences are GTSNPN and SVGIG (reference sequence). V lost 8 bases, J lost 1 base, and 8 bases lay in between. The CDR3 is made up of 11 amino acids. The same sample was also studied in work on human thymus T cells. That paper adds: Thymus was obtained from resections taken during corrective heart surgery. Gene usage (both V and J) appeared biased in thymic and blood repertoires.

The receptor was derived from a boy younger than two with a congenital heart defect. The chain has TRBV30 and TRBJ2-5, with D possibly TRBD1 on 5 matching bases. The sequenced material came from thymocytes. The CDR3 nucleotides are TGTGCCCGCAGGGCCCAAGAGACCCAGTACTTC. This codes for CARRAQETQYF. The complete variable domain, with remaining parts taken from reference TRBV30 and TRBJ2-5, reads SQTIHQWPATLVQPVGSPLSLECTVEGTSNPNLYWYRQAAGRGLQLLFYSVGIGQISSEVPQNLSASRPQDRQFILSSKKLLLSDSGFYLCARRAQETQYFGPGTRLLVL.